These 32 T cell receptor beta chains were sequenced from one sample in a study of CD8 T cells in ankylosing spondylitis. TCRdb itself ran the 5' RACE reads through MiXCR, one entry per CDR3 protein. The sample lists about 240,000 distinct CDR3 sequences; around 7.8% were seen once. Sequencing was performed on blood, either unsorted or a sorted T cell fraction (not recorded which). These receptors came from a male donor with ankylosing spondylitis or in good health (not recorded which).

Many counts were recorded for this clonotype. The CDR3, as DNA: TGTGCCAGCAGCCTACAGACTCGGGCCTACGAGCAGTACTTC. It codes for CASSLQTRAYEQYF. The chain is built from TRBV7-8 and TRBJ2-7; no reliable D call. V was shortened by 5 bases and J by 2 bases, with 13 bases between the two germline ends. CDR1 is SGHVS, CDR2 FQNEAQ, per germline. This CDR3 contains 14 residues.

In its sample, this clonotype was seen many times. The V and J genes are TRBV7-9 and TRBJ2-7; no clear D gene. The germline V and J ends were trimmed by 7 bases and 6 bases, with 16 bases remaining between them. Germline V gene data show CDR1 as SEHNR and CDR2 as FQNEAQ (reference sequence). The CDR3 covers 13 residues. CDR3 nucleotide sequence: TGTGCCAGCATCCCCGACGGATCGGGCGAGCAGTACTTC. It encodes CASIPDGSGEQYF.

This clonotype came up a few times. The rearrangement joins TRBV5-1 to TRBJ2-1; unclear D gene. This CDR3 is 15 amino acids long. Trimming cost V 4 bases and J 0 bases, with 11 bases left between them. CDR1 SGHRS and CDR2 YFSETQ come from the germline V gene. CDR3 sequence: CASSTTVSSYNEQFF. CDR3 sequence (DNA): TGCGCCAGCAGCACGACCGTGAGCTCCTACAATGAGCAGTTCTTC.

In its sample, this clonotype was seen many times. The rearrangement uses TRBV7-2 and TRBJ2-2; D tentatively fits TRBD1 or TRBD2 (5 bases each). V lost 7 bases and J 8 bases, leaving 17 bases between the germline ends. There are 14 residues in the CDR3. Germline V gene lookup returns CDR1 SGHTA and CDR2 FQGNSA. The CDR3 is CASTVGPDSGELFF. CDR3 DNA: TGTGCCAGCACTGTGGGACCTGACTCGGGGGAGCTGTTTTTT.

A remark on this clonotype: With a much larger clone just one base away, this may be a read error. The chain recombines TRBV5-1 with TRBJ2-7; perhaps D is TRBD1 or TRBD2 (5 bases each). CDR3 length: 14 residues. Germline V gives CDR1 SGHRS, CDR2 YFSETQ. CDR3 bases: TGCGCCAGCAGTTCGGGACCGTCCTCCTGCGAGCAGTACTTC. Its protein product is CASSSGPSSCEQYF.

This clonotype was picked up many times. The CDR3 here is CASSESSFASEQFF. CDR3 nucleotides: TGTGCCAGCAGTGAAAGCAGTTTTGCTAGTGAGCAGTTCTTC. The chain combines TRBV6-1 with TRBJ2-1; no clear D. CDR3 size: 14 residues. V gave up 2 bases and J gave up 9 bases, with 14 bases separating them. Germline V gene sequence: CDR1 MNHNS, CDR2 SASEGT.

This clonotype was picked up many times. The chain couples TRBV20-1 to TRBJ2-7; possibly TRBD1 or TRBD2 for D (5 bases each). The CDR3 is 14 residues long. Germline assignment: CDR1 DFQATT and CDR2 SNEGSKA (reference sequence). Trimming removed 3 bases at V and 6 bases at J, with 18 bases between. Here the CDR3 DNA reads TGCAGTGCTAGTTTGGGCCGGGGCTTCGGCGAGCAGTACTTC. Translating it yields CSASLGRGFGEQYF.

This clonotype came up many times. The V and J genes are TRBV12-3 or TRBV12-4 and TRBJ1-1; D is unclear. Trimming cost V 3 bases and J 4 bases, with 9 bases left between them. This CDR3 has 13 residues. DNA for the CDR3: TGTGCCAGCAGTTTGATCTCAGGCACTGAAGCTTTCTTT. This gives the protein CASSLISGTEAFF.

This clonotype was counted ten times or more. The chain carries TRBV6-5 and TRBJ2-5; D could derive from TRBD1 or TRBD2 (5 bases each). V lost 2 bases and J 11 bases, leaving 12 bases between the germline ends. The CDR3 loop spans 12 amino acids. Per germline, CDR1 MNHEY and CDR2 SVGAGI. CDR3 DNA: TGTGCCAGCAGTTACGGAAGGGGACCTCAGTACTTC. It translates to CASSYGRGPQYF.

In this sample, this clonotype turned up a few times. The chain links TRBV4-1 to TRBJ1-1, with TRBD1 matching over 7 bases. This CDR3 has 17 residues. CDR1 and CDR2 (germline): MGHRA, YSYEKL. V lost 0 bases and J lost 4; bases outside the gene matches: 11. This CDR3 is CASSQEGGSVASTEAFF. In DNA, the CDR3 is TGCGCCAGCAGCCAAGAAGGGGGCAGCGTAGCTAGCACTGAAGCTTTCTTT.

This clonotype was detected only a few times. The V call is TRBV20-1, the J call TRBJ1-4, with D hard to call. With 3 bases removed from V and 8 bases from J, the gap between germline ends came to 16 bases. The length of the CDR3 is 14 residues. Germline V gives CDR1 DFQATT, CDR2 SNEGSKA (reference sequence). DNA of the CDR3: TGCAGTGCTAGGGGCCTAGGAAGGAGAGAAAAACTGTTTTTT. It translates to CSARGLGRREKLFF.

There are a few counts of this clonotype. The genes are TRBV29-1 and TRBJ2-7; TRBD2 agrees at 7 bases. Germline V gene sequence: CDR1 SQVTM, CDR2 ANQGSEA. The CDR3 spans 11 residues. V lost 7 bases and J lost 9; bases outside the gene matches: 9. CDR3 protein: CSAGGLLPQYF. The CDR3 nucleotides are TGCAGCGCGGGGGGACTCCTCCCGCAGTACTTC.

This clonotype was counted ten times or more. The CDR3 is CSVDQGSNQPQHF. The CDR3 DNA reads TGCAGCGTTGATCAGGGTAGCAATCAGCCCCAGCATTTT. The rearrangement joins TRBV29-1 to TRBJ1-5; D perhaps matches TRBD1 (5 bases). Germline V CDR1 and CDR2: SQVTM, ANQGSEA. V lost 3 bases, J lost 0 bases, and 6 bases lay in between. The CDR3 spans 13 residues.

Points on this clonotype: As the CDR3 is not closed by the conserved phenylalanine or tryptophan, this likely results from a read error. The limits of the CDR3 on the DNA are not certain, so only TCRdb's listed CDR3 is given. The rearrangement uses TRBV4-1 and TRBJ1-2; the table assigns TRBD1, which was not confirmed against the DNA. The CDR3 has 15 amino acids, counting both end residues. Germline V gene sequence: CDR1 MGHRA, CDR2 YSYEKL. CDR3 sequence: CASSPTTVRDYGYPL.

This clonotype was observed many times. This chain uses TRBV12-3 or TRBV12-4 with TRBJ1-1; the D gene is possibly TRBD1 (6 bases). Trimming took off 5 bases at V and 8 bases at J, with 18 bases between the two ends. The CDR3 extends over 14 amino acids. CDR3 nucleotide sequence: TGTGCCAGCAGTCCATCCCGGGACAACGGCGAAGCTTTCTTT. Amino acids: CASSPSRDNGEAFF.

This clonotype has more than one count but fewer than ten. This chain links TRBV18 with TRBJ2-7; D might be TRBD1 (5 bases). V lost 2 bases, J lost 5 bases, and 13 bases lay in between. This CDR3 is built from 14 residues. Germline lookup yields CDR1 KGHSH and CDR2 LQKENI. CDR3 region: CASSPGVRANEQYF. CDR3 coding DNA: TGTGCCAGCTCACCAGGCGTCAGGGCGAACGAGCAGTACTTC.

This clonotype was detected a few times. This rearrangement joins TRBV30 to TRBJ2-7; TRBD1 is a possible D gene (6 bases). This CDR3 region has 13 residues. Trimming stripped 3 bases from V and 7 bases from J, with 16 bases between. Germline V gene sequence: CDR1 GTSNPN, CDR2 SVGIG (reference sequence). CDR3 sequence: CAWRATGSGEQYF. In DNA form, the CDR3 reads TGTGCCTGGAGGGCGACAGGTTCGGGTGAGCAGTACTTC.

The chain carries TRBV7-2 and TRBJ2-7, with a tentative D call TRBD1 (5 bases). V was clipped by 5 bases and J by 2 bases, with 19 bases between them. The CDR3 is 16 residues long. Germline values: CDR1 SGHTA, CDR2 FQGNSA. The CDR3 bases are TGTGCCAGCAGCATACCAGGGCGTGGGCCCACCTACGAGCAGTACTTC. As protein: CASSIPGRGPTYEQYF.

This clonotype was found many times. V is TRBV5-5 and J is TRBJ2-7, with D maybe TRBD2 (6 bases). The germline V and J ends were trimmed by 0 bases and 0 bases, with 10 bases remaining between them. The CDR3 runs 15 residues. Germline CDR1 SGHKS, CDR2 YYEKEE (reference sequence). The CDR3 sequence: CASSLASSASYEQYF. DNA for the CDR3: TGTGCCAGCAGCTTGGCGTCTAGCGCCTCCTACGAGCAGTACTTC.

This clonotype was observed many times. The chain is built from TRBV21-1 and TRBJ1-1; no DNA check was done on the table's D call, TRBD1. TRBV21-1 is a pseudogene locus. CDR3 length: 14 amino acids. The CDR3 DNA is TGTGCCAGCTGGGAGGGACAGCCGAACACTGAAGCTTTCTTT. Protein: CASWEGQPNTEAFF.

This chain joins TRBV7-9 and TRBJ2-1; 12 bases agree with TRBD2. From germline, CDR1 is SEHNR and CDR2 FQNEAQ (reference sequence). This CDR3 has 16 residues. V was pared by 5 bases and J by 4 bases, with 6 bases of the junction left unmatched. CDR3 nucleotides: TGTGCCAGCAGCCCGCCCGGGACTAGCGGGTACAATGAGCAGTTCTTC. Its translation is CASSPPGTSGYNEQFF. Together with reference TRBV7-9 and TRBJ2-1, the CDR3 gives the full variable domain: DTGVSQNPRHKITKRGQNVTFRCDPISEHNRLYWYRQTLGQGPEFLTYFQNEAQLEKSRLLSDRFSAERPKGSFSTLEIQRTEQGDSAMYLCASSPPGTSGYNEQFFGPGTRLTVL.

The chain employs TRBV18 and TRBJ1-1; D is ambiguous. V dropped 3 bases and J dropped 6 bases, with 8 bases sitting between them. CDR3 length: 12 amino acids. Germline CDR1 reads KGHSH; CDR2 reads LQKENI. The CDR3 DNA sequence: TGTGCCAGCTCACCGCACGGGCCTGAAGCTTTCTTT. Amino acid sequence: CASSPHGPEAFF.

This clonotype was picked up many times. The CDR3 sequence is CASSWETGSGELFF. CDR3 sequence (DNA): TGTGCCAGCAGTTGGGAGACAGGGTCCGGGGAGCTGTTTTTT. The chain joins TRBV12-3 or TRBV12-4 to TRBJ2-2, with TRBD1 identical over 7 bases. V trimming: 4 bases; J trimming: 6 bases; junction bases outside the gene matches: 5. The CDR3 spans 14 residues.

This clonotype was seen a few times. The CDR3 DNA follows: TGCAGTGCGAAGGGACGGATCCAGCAGTACTTC. Amino acid sequence: CSAKGRIQQYF. V is TRBV20-1 and J is TRBJ2-4; the D gene could be TRBD1 or TRBD2 (5 bases each). Germline lookup yields CDR1 DFQATT and CDR2 SNEGSKA (reference sequence). Trimming stripped 6 bases from V and 13 bases from J, with 16 bases between. The CDR3 covers 11 residues.

Many counts were recorded for this clonotype. The chain joins TRBV7-2 to TRBJ2-3; 8 bases line up with TRBD2. This CDR3 contains 15 residues. V lost 2 bases to trimming and J lost 6 bases; unmatched junction nucleotides: 7. Germline CDR1 reads SGHTA; CDR2 reads FQGNSA. The CDR3 region has the DNA TGTGCCAGCAGCTTATGGCGGGGGGCGGGGGATACGCAGTATTTT. It translates to CASSLWRGAGDTQYF.

This clonotype has ten or more counts. The rearrangement uses TRBV7-9 and TRBJ1-1; the match to TRBD1 covers 7 bases. The CDR3 length is 15 residues. The ends lost 5 bases at V and 1 base at J; junction bases unmatched: 7. Germline CDR1 and CDR2: SEHNR and FQNEAQ (reference sequence). This chain's CDR3 is CASSPLQGRNTEAFF. The DNA for the CDR3 is TGTGCCAGCAGCCCTCTACAGGGGAGGAACACTGAAGCTTTCTTT.

This chain connects TRBV10-3 to TRBJ2-1; D remains unclear. With 10 bases removed from V and 6 bases from J, the gap between germline ends came to 22 bases. CDR1 and CDR2 from the germline V gene are ENHRY and SYGVKD. This CDR3 contains 15 residues. This CDR3 is CASQPVTQGANEQFF. As DNA, the CDR3 is TGTGCCAGCCAGCCTGTGACCCAAGGAGCCAATGAGCAGTTCTTC.

The genes are TRBV7-9 and TRBJ1-1; weak D call: TRBD1 (5 bases). Per the germline V gene, CDR1 is SEHNR and CDR2 is FQNEAQ (reference sequence). V was pared by 5 bases and J by 7 bases, with 17 bases between. CDR3 length: 14 amino acids. This CDR3 is CASSPGPLNGEAFF. CDR3 sequence (DNA): TGTGCCAGCAGCCCGGGACCGTTGAACGGTGAAGCTTTCTTT.

This clonotype showed up just a few times. The CDR3 reads CATSDYGQEAFF. The CDR3 DNA sequence: TGTGCCACCAGTGACTACGGACAGGAAGCTTTCTTT. The chain joins TRBV24-1 to TRBJ1-1; D might be TRBD1 (6 bases). In germline, CDR1 is KGHDR, CDR2 SFDVKD. Trimming cost V 4 bases and J 8 bases, with 10 bases left between them. This CDR3 has 12 amino acids.

This clonotype has a count of ten or more. The chain carries TRBV6-2 or TRBV6-3 and TRBJ1-1, with D possibly being TRBD1 (5 bases). Germline CDR1 MNHEY, CDR2 SVGEGT. V was trimmed by 4 bases and J by 5 bases, leaving 14 bases between them. This CDR3 has 14 residues. This chain's CDR3 is CASSLSGPSTEAFF. Here the CDR3 DNA reads TGTGCCAGCAGTTTGTCAGGGCCCTCGACTGAAGCTTTCTTT.

This clonotype was recorded at least ten times. V and J are TRBV6-1 and TRBJ1-2, with 10 bases identical to TRBD1. CDR3 length: 15 residues. From germline, CDR1 is MNHNS and CDR2 SASEGT. After removal of 6 bases from V and 2 bases from J, the junction contained 6 bases not matched to a gene. The CDR3 bases are TGTGCCAGCAGCGGGGGGACAGGGGTCAACTATGGCTACACCTTC. This translates into CASSGGTGVNYGYTF.

Many counts were recorded for this clonotype. The J gene is TRBJ2-1, the V gene TRBV10-3; 14 nucleotides agree with TRBD2. V lost 0 bases and J lost 9; bases outside the gene matches: 4. The CDR3 extends over 16 amino acids. CDR1 ENHRY and CDR2 SYGVKD come from the germline V gene. The CDR3 DNA follows: TGTGCCATCAGTGAGTCGACTAGCGGGGGGGCCGGTGAGCAGTTCTTC. Translation gives CAISESTSGGAGEQFF.